The rows below give T cell receptor beta chains drawn from one sample of a study of human T cells and chemical hapten exposure. Using its own MiXCR run on the RACE reads, TCRdb lists one record per CDR3 protein. This sample carries just over 40,000 distinct CDR3 sequences, 3% to 3.5% of them seen once, and the ten largest clones take roughly 7.3%. The sequenced sample was whole blood, obtained in connection with sensitization to the hapten diphenylcyclopropenone (DPC). The receptor source for this set is a man aged 40-55 years with alopecia areata. Some clones in this sample may be carry-over from other donors' samples. Each CDR3 is given with its conserved first and last residue. The order of the fields is V gene, J gene, clone size, D gene, CDR3 protein, CDR3 DNA. A D gene is named only where the DNA matches it firmly. Only some rows state a clone size, as once, few, many or a class for expanded clones.

TRBV29-1	TRBJ2-5	.	.	CSVEGLETQYF	TGCAGCGTTGAGGGGCTGGAGACCCAGTACTTC
TRBV19	TRBJ2-5	few	TRBD1	CASSMGQAAQETQYF	TGTGCCAGTAGTATGGGACAGGCGGCCCAAGAGACCCAGTACTTC
TRBV28	TRBJ2-1	medium-sized	TRBD2	CASSLGGSLYNEQFF	TGTGCCAGCAGTTTAGGCGGGAGTCTCTACAATGAGCAGTTCTTC
TRBV27	TRBJ2-7	few	TRBD1	CASKGADEQYF	TGTGCCAGCAAGGGGGCGGACGAGCAGTACTTC
TRBV12-3/TRBV12-4	TRBJ1-1	many	TRBD1	CASSSYRGSNTEAFF	TGTGCCAGCAGTTCCTACAGGGGTTCGAACACTGAAGCTTTCTTT
TRBV20-1	TRBJ2-7	many	.	CSARDPAGGYEQYF	TGCAGTGCTAGAGATCCGGCCGGGGGCTACGAGCAGTACTTC
TRBV20-1	TRBJ2-1	many	TRBD2	CSARVRLAGVSTNEQFF	TGCAGTGCTAGAGTCAGGCTAGCGGGAGTCTCGACCAATGAGCAGTTCTTC
TRBV12-3/TRBV12-4	TRBJ2-7	many	.	CASSLGGGHTYEQYF	TGTGCCAGCAGTTTAGGCGGGGGACACACCTACGAGCAGTACTTC
TRBV7-8	TRBJ1-3	.	.	CASSSATGNTIYF	TGTGCCAGCAGCTCCGCGACCGGAAACACCATATATTTT
TRBV20-1	TRBJ1-1	many	.	CSARDPQTSNTEAFF	TGCAGTGCTAGAGATCCCCAGACTTCAAACACTGAAGCTTTCTTT
TRBV12-3/TRBV12-4	TRBJ2-7	many	TRBD2	CASRGLVDEQYF	TGTGCCAGCAGGGGACTAGTCGACGAGCAGTACTTC